These 10 T cell receptor beta chains share one sample of origin, sequenced in a study of cytomegalovirus exposure and HLA in healthy donors. PCR was performed using 60 Vbeta and 13 Jbeta primers. TCRdb keeps only in-frame clones here, not all; method: immunoSEQ multiplex PCR. The table has 160,000 or so clones, approximately 80% seen once; the top ten hold 1.5% to 1.7%. Sequences were obtained from PBMCs. The source of these receptors is a woman between 18 and 29 years old in good health and CMV-seronegative.

J is TRBJ2-5 and V is TRBV27; maybe TRBD2 (6 bases). The V gene lost 1 base and the J gene lost 2 bases, with 20 bases spanning the gap. CDR1 is MNHEY and CDR2 is SMNVEV in the germline V gene (reference sequence). The CDR3 is 18 residues long. CDR3 sequence: CASSLFPPLAGIQETQYF. The CDR3 nucleotides are TGTGCCAGCAGTTTATTCCCCCCCCTGGCGGGGATACAAGAGACCCAGTACTTC.

The chain joins TRBV30 to TRBJ2-1; tentative D call: TRBD1 (7 bases). V lost 1 base and J lost 4, with 11 bases in between. The CDR3 extends over 14 amino acids. Germline V CDR1 and CDR2: GTSNPN, SVGIG (reference sequence). The CDR3 DNA is TGTGCCTGGAGTGCAGGGGGGTCGTACAATGAGCAGTTCTTC. Translated, it gives CAWSAGGSYNEQFF.

The sample holds a few counts of this clone. V is TRBV6-1 and J is TRBJ1-5; D is possibly TRBD1 (5 bases). V was cut by 2 bases and J by 6 bases, with 5 bases left in between. This CDR3 region has 12 residues. Per germline, CDR1 MNHNS and CDR2 SASEGT. The CDR3 region is CASSERGQPQHF. The CDR3 region has the DNA TGTGCCAGCAGTGAAAGGGGTCAGCCCCAGCATTTT.

This chain links TRBV30 with TRBJ2-7, with TRBD1 identical over 9 bases. CDR1 and CDR2 from the germline V gene are GTSNPN and SVGIG (reference sequence). The CDR3 length is 15 residues. V shed 2 bases and J 5 bases; nucleotides not matched to a gene: 10. The CDR3: CAWSITGTGLDEQYF. In nucleotides, the CDR3 is TGTGCCTGGAGTATAACCGGGACAGGGCTCGACGAGCAGTACTTC.

This clone was seen just once. The J gene is TRBJ1-6, the V gene TRBV5-4, with 7 bases fitting TRBD1. This CDR3 region has 15 residues. Germline V gives CDR1 SGHNT, CDR2 YYREEE (reference sequence). The V gene end was trimmed by 2 bases and the J gene end by 7 bases; junction bases not matched to a gene: 6. In DNA form, the CDR3 reads TGTGCCAGCAGCTTCCAGGGGGAGAAAAATTCACCCCTCCACTTT. Encoded protein: CASSFQGEKNSPLHF. The full variable domain, rest sourced from reference TRBV5-4 and TRBJ1-6, is ETGVTQSPTHLIKTRGQQVTLRCSSQSGHNTVSWYQQALGQGPQFIFQYYREEENGRGNFPPRFSGLQFPNYSSELNVNALELDDSALYLCASSFQGEKNSPLHFGNGTRLTVT.

The chain has TRBV19 and TRBJ2-5, with D tentatively TRBD1 (5 bases). The germline V gene encodes CDR1 LNHDA and CDR2 SQIVND (reference sequence). Trimming left V 4 bases short and J 4 bases short, with 10 bases between. The CDR3 length is 13 residues. The CDR3 DNA is TGTGCCAGTAGTAGTCAGGGAAGAGAGACCCAGTACTTC. Encoded protein: CASSSQGRETQYF.

The rearrangement links TRBV6-4 to TRBJ2-3, with TRBD2 identical over 10 bases. The CDR3 sequence is 16 residues long. With V trimmed by 3 bases and J by 4 bases, 7 bases remained unmatched. Germline CDR1 MRHNA, CDR2 SNTAGT. CDR3 DNA sequence: TGTGCCAGCAGTGAAGGGGCCAGCGGGGGGGCAGATACGCAGTATTTT. This codes for CASSEGASGGADTQYF.

The chain joins TRBV5-1 to TRBJ2-5; 8 bases are a match to TRBD1. V gave up 2 bases and J gave up 5 bases; unmatched junction bases: 5. The CDR3 loop spans 14 amino acids. Germline V lookup: CDR1 SGHRS, CDR2 YFSETQ. CDR3 residues: CASSLQGVGETQYF. The CDR3 DNA reads TGCGCCAGCAGCTTACAGGGGGTAGGGGAGACCCAGTACTTC. The variable domain in full, with the rest retrieved from reference TRBV5-1 and TRBJ2-5, is KAGVTQTPRYLIKTRGQQVTLSCSPISGHRSVSWYQQTPGQGLQFLFEYFSETQRNKGNFPGRFSGRQFSNSRSEMNVSTLELGDSALYLCASSLQGVGETQYFGPGTRLLVL.

The chain recombines TRBV18 with TRBJ1-1; TRBD1 might be the D (6 bases). V was shortened by 4 bases and J by 3 bases, with 9 bases between the two germline ends. The CDR3 extends over 13 amino acids. The germline V gene has CDR1 KGHSH and CDR2 LQKENI. CDR3 amino acids: CASSLHRDTEAFF. In DNA, the CDR3 is TGTGCCAGCTCACTTCACAGGGACACTGAAGCTTTCTTT.

The chain has TRBV10-2 and TRBJ1-1; D gene ambiguous. There are 17 residues in the CDR3. V lost 3 bases and J lost 0, with 17 bases in between. Germline V gene data show CDR1 as WSHSY and CDR2 as SAAADI. The CDR3 region has the DNA TGCGCCAGCAGTGATGGAGTTGCCACCAGCCTGAACACTGAAGCTTTCTTT. This gives the protein CASSDGVATSLNTEAFF.